The T cell receptor beta chain described here comes from a study of identical twins. Whole-study findings and limits: In cord blood, abundant beta clonotypes had fewer insertions; memory showed no trend.

V lost 6 bases, J lost 6 bases, and 3 bases stayed unmatched. The CDR3 contains 14 residues. CDR1 is MDHEN and CDR2 is SYDVKM in the germline V gene. Template switching added a universal primer site, and cDNA bore unique molecular identifiers. TCRdb ran MiXCR on the 5' RACE reads and lists one entry per CDR3 protein. This sample has 350,000 to 500,000 distinct CDR3 sequences; less than 20% occur once, and the top ten carry around 12%. Worth noting for this clonotype: As yet, its antigen is unknown.

The V and J genes are TRBV28 and TRBJ1-6, with 9 bases identical to TRBD1. This clonotype was obtained from a man in his fifties or sixties in good health. Sequencing was carried out using naive T cells sorted from blood. DNA of the CDR3: TGTGCCAGCAGGACAGGGGGGAGTAATTCACCCCTCCACTTT. This codes for CASRTGGSNSPLHF.